The rows below give T cell receptor beta chains drawn from one sample of a study of glioma-infiltrating T cells after dendritic cell vaccination. The data were produced by immunoSEQ multiplex PCR, yet TCRdb's version contains in-frame clones alone and is incomplete. Counted here are about 92,000 clones, approximately 84% occurring once; the ten biggest clones make up 15% to 18%. The sample consisted of blood, taken before dendritic cell vaccination. The receptor set was obtained from a human donor with glioblastoma. Each CDR3 is given with its conserved first and last residue.

v_gene | CDR3aa
TRBV7-2 | CASSLTSRTTNEKLFF
TRBV7-2 | CASSLATGDTQYF
TRBV7-2 | CASSLVRDGAGELFF
TRBV9 | CASSVEGGKAGELFF
TRBV13 | CASSPTQGSYEQYF
TRBV12-5 | CASGLGTTGNTIYF
TRBV4-3 | CASSPSGGHGYTF
TRBV29-1 | CSVEGMGQGADYGYTF
TRBV5-1 | CASSSGLAGEIQETQYF
TRBV27 | CASSRGTRPYEQYF
TRBV19 | CASSASSSSYNEQFF
TRBV19 | CASSEHSNSYEQYF
TRBV7-6 | CASSLGGDYTF
TRBV6-5 | CASSNQGGAELFF
TRBV2 | CASSSGTSTTGELFF
TRBV6-5 | CASSLTGNANYEQYF
TRBV15 | CATSRGTGGSYNEQFF
TRBV20-1 | CSAVSDEKLFF
TRBV15 | CATSPPGAGGAREQYF
TRBV6-6 | CASSYDRKQGEQYF
TRBV5-4 | CASRPRSMNTEAFF
TRBV6-5 | CASSYSTGYEQYF
TRBV27 | CASSFRGGELFF
TRBV28 | CASSQGTSLKETQYF
TRBV4-1 | CASSHPDRQIGSSYTF
TRBV4-3 | CASSQDEQPEKLFF
TRBV19 | CASSIGRTGLRNEQFF
TRBV7-2 | CASSPPGHWEQYF
TRBV5-4 | CASSSGGVAGNTIYF
TRBV2 | CASRRDSYLMNTEAFF
TRBV27 | CASSSLAGSYEQYF
TRBV7-2 | CASSSRQGGLTDGYTF
TRBV21-1 | CASGRDRGPSPLHF
TRBV5-6 | CASSFKLGHGYTF
TRBV13 | CASSWGRGGTQYF
TRBV7-9 | CASSDRDRGNTEAFF
TRBV7-2 | CASSSYRGIAEGYTF
TRBV5-1 | CASSLKGAIYEQYF
TRBV5-1 | CASSLGLAGVEETQYF
TRBV6-5 | CASRPDSGTTGELFF
TRBV7-7 | CASSQTTANTGELFF
TRBV5-1 | CASSPPAAGRETQYF
TRBV11-2 | CASTAGKQISEAFF
TRBV21-1 | CASSNPTGLNTEAFF
TRBV7-2 | CASSLMDRGYEQYF
TRBV28 | CASSPGLVGVNEQFF
TRBV27 | CASSSQSSYNEQFF
TRBV29-1 | CSAKGQNTEAFF
TRBV5-1 | CASSAGTSRGYEQYF
TRBV14 | CASSLGTGIPYEQYF
TRBV9 | CASSPGTGVYEQYF
TRBV27 | CASSLFEGGEQFF
TRBV28 | CASSFRGGGGYTF
TRBV19 | CASSIADTQYF
TRBV25-1 | CASSEFLGQGNSPLHF
TRBV27 | CASSLLGGHGSSGANVLTF
TRBV6-5 | CASSSSGRNIQYF